The entry below describes one T cell receptor beta chain. The antigen remains unidentified. Libraries were prepared by immunoSEQ multiplex PCR; TCRdb keeps only in-frame clonotypes and omits some of them. Altogether 100,000 to 150,000 clones are present, more than 90% being singletons, with the ten largest covering about 1.9%. The CDR3 contains 14 residues. Germline V gene sequence: CDR1 SNHLY, CDR2 FYNNEI. V was shortened by 6 bases and J by 7 bases, with 15 bases between the two germline ends. This entry belongs to a study of T cell responses to AZD1222 COVID-19 vaccine. General study results and limits: When two AZD1222 doses had been given, Spike-specific TCR breadth and depth rose. Repertoires in all cases were sampled only once the peak T cell response had passed.

The TCR was taken from an adult who received the AZD1222 COVID-19 vaccine. Sequencing used peripheral blood, obtained 28 days after the second AZD1222 dose. The J gene is TRBJ1-4, the V gene TRBV2; D is possibly TRBD1 (5 bases). The CDR3 reads CASRPQGGGEKLFF. In DNA, the CDR3 is TGTGCCAGCAGGCCTCAGGGAGGTGGTGAAAAACTGTTTTTT. The variable domain in full, completed from reference TRBV2 and TRBJ1-4, reads EPEVTQTPSHQVTQMGQEVILRCVPISNHLYFYWYRQILGQKVEFLVSFYNNEISEKSEIFDDQFSVERPDGSNFTLKIRSTKLEDSAMYFCASRPQGGGEKLFFGSGTQLSVL.